The clone carrying this T cell receptor (beta chain) was observed a few times. Primed by a sample-barcoded 5' primer and a J-beta primer mix, a second PCR proceeded for roughly 6 to 12 cycles. TCRdb called the 5' RACE reads again in MiXCR, with one record for every CDR3 protein. The sample lists fewer than 1,000,000 distinct CDR3 sequences; roughly 44% were seen once. The sample comes from a study of blood T cells in healthy people across ages. Germline assignment: CDR1 MNHEY and CDR2 SVGEGT. Trimming removed 0 bases from V and 1 base from J; junction bases left unmatched: 9. The CDR3 has 18 residues.

The rearrangement links TRBV6-2 or TRBV6-3 to TRBJ1-5; TRBD1 matches at 7 bases. The sequencing sample was made of blood. This receptor was identified in a man aged 60 to 69 in good health. The CDR3 DNA reads TGTGCCAGCAGTTACTCCACGGCAGGGGGAAAAAGCAATCAGCCCCAGCATTTT. This encodes CASSYSTAGGKSNQPQHF.